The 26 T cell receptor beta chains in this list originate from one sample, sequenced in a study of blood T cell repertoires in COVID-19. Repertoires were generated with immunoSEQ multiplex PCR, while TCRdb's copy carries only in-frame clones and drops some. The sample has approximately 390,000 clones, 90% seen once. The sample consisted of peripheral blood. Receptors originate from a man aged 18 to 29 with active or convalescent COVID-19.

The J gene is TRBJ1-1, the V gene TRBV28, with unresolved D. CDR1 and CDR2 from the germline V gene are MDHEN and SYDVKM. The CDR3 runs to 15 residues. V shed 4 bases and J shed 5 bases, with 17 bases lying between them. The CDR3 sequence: CASSSSRVRSTEAFF. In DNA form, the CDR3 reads TGTGCCAGCAGTTCATCCCGAGTTAGATCGACTGAAGCTTTCTTT.

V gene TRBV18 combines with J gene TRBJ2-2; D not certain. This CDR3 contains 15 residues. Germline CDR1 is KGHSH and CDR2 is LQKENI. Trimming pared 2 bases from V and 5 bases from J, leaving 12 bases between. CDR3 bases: TGTGCCAGCTCACCAGAACAGCCCTATACCGGGGAGCTGTTTTTT. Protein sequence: CASSPEQPYTGELFF.

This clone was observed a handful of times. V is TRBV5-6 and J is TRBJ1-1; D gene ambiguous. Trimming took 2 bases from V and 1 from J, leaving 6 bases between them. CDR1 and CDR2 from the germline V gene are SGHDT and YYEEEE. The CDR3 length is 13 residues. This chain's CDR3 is CASSFIANTEAFF. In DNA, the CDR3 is TGTGCCAGCAGCTTCATAGCGAACACTGAAGCTTTCTTT.

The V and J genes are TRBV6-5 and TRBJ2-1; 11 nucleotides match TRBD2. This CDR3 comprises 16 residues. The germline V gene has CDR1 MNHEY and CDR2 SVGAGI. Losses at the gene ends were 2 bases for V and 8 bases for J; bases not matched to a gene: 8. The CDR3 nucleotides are TGTGCCAGCAGTTACCCCACTAGCGGGAGCACCTATGAGCAGTTCTTC. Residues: CASSYPTSGSTYEQFF.

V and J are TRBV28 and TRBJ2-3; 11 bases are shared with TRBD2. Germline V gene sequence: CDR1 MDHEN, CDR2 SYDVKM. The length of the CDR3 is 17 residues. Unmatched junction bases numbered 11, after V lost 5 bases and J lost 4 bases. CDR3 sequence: CASSLQLAGGLADTQYF. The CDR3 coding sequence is TGTGCCAGCAGTCTCCAGTTAGCGGGGGGGCTTGCAGATACGCAGTATTTT.

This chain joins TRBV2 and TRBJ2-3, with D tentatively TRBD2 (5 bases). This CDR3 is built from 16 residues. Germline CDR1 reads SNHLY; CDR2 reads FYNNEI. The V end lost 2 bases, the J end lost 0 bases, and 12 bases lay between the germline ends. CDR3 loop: CASSESGGPSTDTQYF. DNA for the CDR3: TGTGCCAGCAGTGAATCAGGCGGGCCGAGCACAGATACGCAGTATTTT.

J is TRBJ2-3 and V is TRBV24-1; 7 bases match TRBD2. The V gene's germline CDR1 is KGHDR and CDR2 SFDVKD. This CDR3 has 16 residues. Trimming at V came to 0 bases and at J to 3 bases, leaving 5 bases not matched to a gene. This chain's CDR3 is CATSDLVGGSTDTQYF. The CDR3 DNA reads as TGTGCCACCAGTGATTTGGTCGGGGGGTCGACAGATACGCAGTATTTT.

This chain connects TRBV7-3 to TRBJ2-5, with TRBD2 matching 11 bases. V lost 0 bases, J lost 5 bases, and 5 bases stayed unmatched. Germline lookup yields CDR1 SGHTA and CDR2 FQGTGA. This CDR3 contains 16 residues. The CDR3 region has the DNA TGTGCCAGCAGCTTAACGGGAGGACTAGCGGGCGAGACCCAGTACTTC. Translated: CASSLTGGLAGETQYF. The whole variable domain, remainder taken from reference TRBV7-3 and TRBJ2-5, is GAGVSQTPSNKVTEKGKYVELRCDPISGHTALYWYRQSLGQGPEFLIYFQGTGAADDSGLPNDRFFAVRPEGSVSTLKIQRTERGDSAVYLCASSLTGGLAGETQYFGPGTRLLVL.

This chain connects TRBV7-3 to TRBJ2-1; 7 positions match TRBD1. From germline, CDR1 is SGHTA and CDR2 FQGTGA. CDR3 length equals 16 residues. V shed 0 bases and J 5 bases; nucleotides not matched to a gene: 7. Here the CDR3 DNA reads TGTGCCAGCAGCTTAACGCTAAAGGGGGCGCACAATGAGCAGTTCTTC. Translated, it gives CASSLTLKGAHNEQFF.

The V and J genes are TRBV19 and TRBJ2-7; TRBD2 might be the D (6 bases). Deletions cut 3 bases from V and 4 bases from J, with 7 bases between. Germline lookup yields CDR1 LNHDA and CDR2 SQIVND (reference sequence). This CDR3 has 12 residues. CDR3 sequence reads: CASSIGGYEQYF. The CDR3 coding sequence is TGTGCCAGTAGTATCGGGGGTTACGAGCAGTACTTC.

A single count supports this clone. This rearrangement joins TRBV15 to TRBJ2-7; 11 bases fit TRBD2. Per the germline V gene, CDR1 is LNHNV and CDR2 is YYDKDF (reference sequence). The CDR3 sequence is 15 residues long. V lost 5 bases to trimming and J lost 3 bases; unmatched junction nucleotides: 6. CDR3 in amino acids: CATSFGTSGFYEQYF. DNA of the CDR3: TGTGCCACCAGCTTCGGGACTAGCGGCTTCTACGAGCAGTACTTC.

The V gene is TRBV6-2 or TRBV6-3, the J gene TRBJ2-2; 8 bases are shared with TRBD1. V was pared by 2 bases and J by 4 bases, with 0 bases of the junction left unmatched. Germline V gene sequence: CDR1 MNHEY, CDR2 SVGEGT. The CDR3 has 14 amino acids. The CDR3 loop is CASSYQGATGELFF. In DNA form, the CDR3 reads TGTGCCAGCAGTTACCAGGGGGCCACCGGGGAGCTGTTTTTT.

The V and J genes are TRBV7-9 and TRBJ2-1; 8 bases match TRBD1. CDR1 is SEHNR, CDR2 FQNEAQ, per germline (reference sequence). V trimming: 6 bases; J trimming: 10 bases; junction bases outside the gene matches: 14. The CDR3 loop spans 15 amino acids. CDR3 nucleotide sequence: TGTGCCAGCAGTTACGGGACAGGAGGTCTATTAGAGCAGTTCTTC. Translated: CASSYGTGGLLEQFF.

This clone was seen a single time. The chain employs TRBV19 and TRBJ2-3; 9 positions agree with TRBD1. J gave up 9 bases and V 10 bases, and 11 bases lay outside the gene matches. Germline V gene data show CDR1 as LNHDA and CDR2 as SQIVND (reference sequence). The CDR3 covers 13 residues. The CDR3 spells CATGTGPGGTQYF. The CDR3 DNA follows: TGTGCCACCGGGACAGGGCCCGGGGGGACGCAGTATTTT.

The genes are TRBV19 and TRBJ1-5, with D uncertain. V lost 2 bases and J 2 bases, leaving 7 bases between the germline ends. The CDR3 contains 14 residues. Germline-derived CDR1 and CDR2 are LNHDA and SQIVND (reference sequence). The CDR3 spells CASSIQSGNQPQHF. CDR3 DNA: TGTGCCAGTAGTATACAGTCAGGCAATCAGCCCCAGCATTTT.

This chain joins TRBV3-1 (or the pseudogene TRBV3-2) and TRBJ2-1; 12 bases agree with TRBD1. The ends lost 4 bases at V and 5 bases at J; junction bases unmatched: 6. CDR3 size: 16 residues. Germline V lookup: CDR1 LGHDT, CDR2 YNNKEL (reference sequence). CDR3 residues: CASSPGTGGYNNEQFF. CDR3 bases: TGTGCCAGCAGCCCCGGGACAGGGGGCTACAACAATGAGCAGTTCTTC.

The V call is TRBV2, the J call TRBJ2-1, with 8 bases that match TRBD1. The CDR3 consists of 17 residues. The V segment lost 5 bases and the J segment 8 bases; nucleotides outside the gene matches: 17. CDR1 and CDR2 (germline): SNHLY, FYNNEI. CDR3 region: CASSKDREGANFYEQFF. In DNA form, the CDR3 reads TGTGCCAGCAGTAAGGACAGGGAAGGGGCCAATTTCTATGAGCAGTTCTTC.

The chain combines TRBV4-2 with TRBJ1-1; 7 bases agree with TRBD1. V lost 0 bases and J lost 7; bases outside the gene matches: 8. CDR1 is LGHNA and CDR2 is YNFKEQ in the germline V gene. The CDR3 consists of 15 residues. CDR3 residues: CASSQEEGGGFEAFF. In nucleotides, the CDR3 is TGTGCCAGCAGCCAAGAGGAAGGGGGCGGATTTGAAGCTTTCTTT.

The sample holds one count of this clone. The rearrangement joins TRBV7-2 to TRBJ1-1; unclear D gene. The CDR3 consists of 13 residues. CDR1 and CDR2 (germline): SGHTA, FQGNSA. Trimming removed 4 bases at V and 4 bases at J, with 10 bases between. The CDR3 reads CASSSTLRTEAFF. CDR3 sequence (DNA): TGTGCCAGCAGCTCCACATTACGCACTGAAGCTTTCTTT. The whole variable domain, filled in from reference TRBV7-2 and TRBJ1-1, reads GAGVSQSPSNKVTEKGKDVELRCDPISGHTALYWYRQSLGQGLEFLIYFQGNSAPDKSGLPSDRFSAERTGGSVSTLTIQRTQQEDSAVYLCASSSTLRTEAFFGQGTRLTVV.

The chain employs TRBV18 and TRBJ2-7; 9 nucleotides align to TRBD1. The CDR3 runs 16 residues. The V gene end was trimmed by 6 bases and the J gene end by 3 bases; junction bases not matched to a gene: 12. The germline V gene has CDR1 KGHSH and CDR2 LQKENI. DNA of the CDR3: TGTGCCAGCTCTTCAGGGCCCGGGACAGGGTTCTACGAGCAGTACTTC. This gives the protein CASSSGPGTGFYEQYF.

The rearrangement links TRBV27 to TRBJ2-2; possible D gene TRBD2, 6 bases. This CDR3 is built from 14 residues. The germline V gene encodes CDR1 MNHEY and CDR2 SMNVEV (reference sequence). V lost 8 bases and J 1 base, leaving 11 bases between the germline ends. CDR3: CASQTRLNTGELFF. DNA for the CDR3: TGTGCCAGCCAGACTAGATTGAACACCGGGGAGCTGTTTTTT.

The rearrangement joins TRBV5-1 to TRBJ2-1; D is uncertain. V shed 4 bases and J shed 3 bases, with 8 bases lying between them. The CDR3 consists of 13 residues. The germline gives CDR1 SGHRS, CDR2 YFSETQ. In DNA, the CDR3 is TGCGCCAGCAGCCATGGCAGCTACAATGAGCAGTTCTTC. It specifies CASSHGSYNEQFF.

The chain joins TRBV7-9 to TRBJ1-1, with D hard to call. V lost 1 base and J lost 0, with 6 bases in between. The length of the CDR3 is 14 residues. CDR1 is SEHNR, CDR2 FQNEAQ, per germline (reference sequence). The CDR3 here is CASSLVPLNTEAFF. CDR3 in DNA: TGTGCCAGCAGCTTAGTTCCGTTGAACACTGAAGCTTTCTTT.

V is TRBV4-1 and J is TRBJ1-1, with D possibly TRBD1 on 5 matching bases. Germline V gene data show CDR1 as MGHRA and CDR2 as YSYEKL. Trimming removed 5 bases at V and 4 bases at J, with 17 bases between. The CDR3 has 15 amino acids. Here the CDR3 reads CASSDIAGGTTEAFF. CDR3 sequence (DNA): TGCGCCAGCAGCGACATTGCCGGGGGAACCACTGAAGCTTTCTTT.

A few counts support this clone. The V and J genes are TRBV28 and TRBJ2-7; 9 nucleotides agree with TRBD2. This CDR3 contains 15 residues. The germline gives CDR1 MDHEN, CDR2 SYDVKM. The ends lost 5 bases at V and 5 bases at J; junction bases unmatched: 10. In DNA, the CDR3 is TGTGCCAGCAGTCCCCGGGGGGCGGGAGGGAACGAGCAGTACTTC. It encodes CASSPRGAGGNEQYF.

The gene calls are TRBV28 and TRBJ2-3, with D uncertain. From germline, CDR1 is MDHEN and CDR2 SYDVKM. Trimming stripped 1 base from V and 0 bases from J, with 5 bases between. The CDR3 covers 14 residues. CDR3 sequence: CASSLSSSTDTQYF. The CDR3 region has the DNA TGTGCCAGCAGTTTATCGTCTAGCACAGATACGCAGTATTTT.